The present T cell receptor beta chain was sequenced within a study of beta chain features in type 1 diabetes. The study's findings and limits: When cDNA is sequenced, cells with high TCR expression could be over-represented. People with Type 1 diabetes carried modestly yet significantly shorter TCRB CDR3s in all four CD4+ subsets. Fewer insertions but more deletions were seen at VDJ junctions in type 1 diabetes patients.

The CDR3 runs 14 residues. V shed 2 bases and J shed 1 base, with 10 bases lying between them. Germline V CDR1 and CDR2: SGHRS, YFSETQ. Notes on this clone: Its antigen remains unknown.

In total, each donor contributed a single heparinised blood draw that averaged approximately 120 mL. Expressed TCRB transcripts were sequenced because the entire RNA isolate underwent reverse transcription. Data came from immunoSEQ multiplex PCR; TCRdb stores just in-frame clones and leaves some out. The sample includes under 300,000 clones, roughly 22% of them seen just once. Sequenced sample: naive CD4+ T cells from blood. This clonotype originated in a woman in her 40s with type 1 diabetes. The chain combines TRBV5-1 with TRBJ2-7; a weak D match, TRBD1 (6 bases). The CDR3 DNA is TGCGCCAGCAGCTTTACCGGGACATCCTACGAGCAGTACTTC. Translating it yields CASSFTGTSYEQYF.